Described below is a single T cell receptor (beta chain) sequence and its context. What it binds is not known. Relative to the germline gene, one junction end is altered; a read error may explain this. This sample stems from a study of Graves' ophthalmopathy and Graves' hyperthyroidism. Beta-chain TCR CDR3 regions were amplified from RNA transcripts. Amplification began with first-round RT-PCR using HTBI primers, then second-round multiplex PCR was performed. Each CDR3 protein gets one entry after TCRdb re-called the multiplex PCR reads with MiXCR. This table holds almost 750,000 distinct CDR3 sequences, around 40% found once. Overall study results and limits: The model's prediction of ophthalmopathy progression had 70.59% sensitivity and 72% to 80% specificity. With roughly 88% sensitivity and roughly 76% specificity, a 13-signature model separated ophthalmopathy from stable hyperthyroidism.

The germline V gene has CDR1 SNHLY and CDR2 FYNNEI. CDR3 length: 16 amino acids. The clonotype was recovered from an adult man with Graves' ophthalmopathy. Sequences were obtained from peripheral blood. This chain joins TRBV2 and TRBJ1-2; D ambiguous. The CDR3 sequence: CAISEGWVVANYGYTF. CDR3 DNA: TGTGCCATCAGTGAGGGCTGGGTTGTAGCTAACTATGGCTACACCTTC.